This T cell receptor beta chain was found in a study of cytomegalovirus exposure and HLA in healthy donors. The PCR made use of 60 Vbeta and 13 Jbeta primers. Repertoires were generated with immunoSEQ multiplex PCR, while TCRdb's copy carries only in-frame clones and drops some. The sample records 150,000 to 250,000 clones, around 76% being singletons. The V segment lost 0 bases and the J segment 7 bases; nucleotides outside the gene matches: 6. Germline V gene lookup returns CDR1 SGHVS and CDR2 FQNEAQ. The CDR3 sequence is 15 residues long. Sequencing was performed on PBMCs. This rearrangement joins TRBV7-8 to TRBJ2-1, with 7 bases identical to TRBD1. The receptor's source is a young man in good health and CMV-seronegative. CDR3 nucleotide sequence: TGTGCCAGCAGCTTAGCACCGGGACAGCGGAATGAGCAGTTCTTC. This sequence encodes CASSLAPGQRNEQFF.